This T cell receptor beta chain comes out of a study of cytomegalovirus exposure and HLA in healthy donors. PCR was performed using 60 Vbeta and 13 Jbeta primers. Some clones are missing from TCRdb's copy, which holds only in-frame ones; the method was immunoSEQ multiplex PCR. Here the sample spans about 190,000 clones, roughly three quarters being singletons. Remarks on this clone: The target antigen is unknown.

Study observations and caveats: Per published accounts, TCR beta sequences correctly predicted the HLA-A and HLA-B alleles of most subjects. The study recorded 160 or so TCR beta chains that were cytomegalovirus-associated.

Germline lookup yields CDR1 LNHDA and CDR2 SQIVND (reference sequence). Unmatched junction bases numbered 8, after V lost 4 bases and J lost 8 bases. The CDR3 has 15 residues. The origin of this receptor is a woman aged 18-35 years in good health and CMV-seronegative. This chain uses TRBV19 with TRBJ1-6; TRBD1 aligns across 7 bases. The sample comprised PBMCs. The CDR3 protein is CASSTQGMGHSPLHF. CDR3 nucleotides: TGTGCCAGTAGTACACAGGGGATGGGTCATTCACCCCTCCACTTT.